This T cell receptor beta chain was documented in a study of cytomegalovirus exposure and HLA in healthy donors. Regarding the study as a whole: Both high specificity and high sensitivity reportedly marked the classifier's diagnosis of cytomegalovirus status. Follow-up analysis seemed to connect common viral pathogens with several of the most significant clusters identified. On later analysis, the bulk of CMV-associated TCR beta chains appeared to be HLA-restricted. Sequencing depth across donors, presence/absence analyses assumed, was roughly uniform.

Germline-derived CDR1 and CDR2 are MNHNS and SASEGT. Losses at the gene ends were 6 bases for V and 2 bases for J; bases not matched to a gene: 5. CDR3 length: 14 amino acids. Primers: 60 Vbeta forward and 13 Jbeta reverse. The repertoire was sequenced with immunoSEQ multiplex PCR; TCRdb's copy has only in-frame clones and lacks some. In the table there are about 150,000 clones, around 75% of which are singletons. As for this clone: The antigen is undetermined.

The sequence derives from a young man in good health and CMV-seronegative. The sample was PBMCs. J is TRBJ2-3 and V is TRBV6-1, with 7 nucleotides matching TRBD1. The CDR3 DNA reads TGTGCCAGCAGCAGGGGGAGTTTCACAGATACGCAGTATTTT. It translates to CASSRGSFTDTQYF.